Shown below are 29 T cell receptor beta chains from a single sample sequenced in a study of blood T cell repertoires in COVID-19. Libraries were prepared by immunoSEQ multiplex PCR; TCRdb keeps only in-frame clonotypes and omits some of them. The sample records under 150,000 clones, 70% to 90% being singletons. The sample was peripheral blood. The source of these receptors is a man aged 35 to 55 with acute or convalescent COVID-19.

Written as DNA, the CDR3 is TGTGCCAGCAGCCCCGTCGGGGGGTTGGGCTACGAGCAGTACTTC. Protein sequence: CASSPVGGLGYEQYF. J is TRBJ2-7 and V is TRBV13; 7 nucleotides match TRBD2. V trimming: 5 bases; J trimming: 3 bases; junction bases outside the gene matches: 10. CDR1 is PRHDT, CDR2 FYEKMQ, per germline (reference sequence). The CDR3 covers 15 residues.

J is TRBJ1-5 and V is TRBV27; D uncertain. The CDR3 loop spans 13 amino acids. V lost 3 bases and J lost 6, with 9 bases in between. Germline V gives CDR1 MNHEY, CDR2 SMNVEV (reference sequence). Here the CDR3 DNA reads TGTGCCAGCAGTTTCTCGGGGAGTCAGCCCCAGCATTTT. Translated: CASSFSGSQPQHF.

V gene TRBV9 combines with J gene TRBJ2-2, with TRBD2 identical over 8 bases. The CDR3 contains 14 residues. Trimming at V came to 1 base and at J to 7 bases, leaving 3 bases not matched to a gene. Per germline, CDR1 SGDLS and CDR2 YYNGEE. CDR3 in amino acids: CASSVLTSGGELFF. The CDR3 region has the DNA TGTGCCAGCAGCGTACTAACTAGCGGCGGGGAGCTGTTTTTT.

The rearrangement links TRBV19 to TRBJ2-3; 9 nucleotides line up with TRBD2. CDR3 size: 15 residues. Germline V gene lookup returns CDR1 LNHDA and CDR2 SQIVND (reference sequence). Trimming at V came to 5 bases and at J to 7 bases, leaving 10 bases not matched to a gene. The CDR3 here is CASSAGGLGSYTQYF. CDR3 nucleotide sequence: TGTGCCAGTAGTGCGGGGGGGCTCGGCTCATATACGCAGTATTTT.

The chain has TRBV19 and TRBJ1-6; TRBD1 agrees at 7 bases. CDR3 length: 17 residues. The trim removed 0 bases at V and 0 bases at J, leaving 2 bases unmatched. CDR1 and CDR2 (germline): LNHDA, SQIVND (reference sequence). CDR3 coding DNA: TGTGCCAGTAGTATAGAACAGGGGAGCTCCTATAATTCACCCCTCCACTTT. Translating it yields CASSIEQGSSYNSPLHF.

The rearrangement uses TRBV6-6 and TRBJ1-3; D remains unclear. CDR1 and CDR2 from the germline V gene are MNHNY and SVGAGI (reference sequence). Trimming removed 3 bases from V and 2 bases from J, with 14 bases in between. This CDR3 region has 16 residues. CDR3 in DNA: TGTGCCAGCAGTTATCTTGGCAGGATACCTGGAAACACCATATATTTT. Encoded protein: CASSYLGRIPGNTIYF.

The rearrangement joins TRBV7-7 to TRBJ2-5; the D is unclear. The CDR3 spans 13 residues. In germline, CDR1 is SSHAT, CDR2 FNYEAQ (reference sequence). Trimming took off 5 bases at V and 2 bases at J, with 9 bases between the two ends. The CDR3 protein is CASSARRQETQYF. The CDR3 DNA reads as TGTGCCAGCAGCGCTAGAAGACAAGAGACCCAGTACTTC. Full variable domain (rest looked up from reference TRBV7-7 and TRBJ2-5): GAGVSQSPRYKVTKRGQDVTLRCDPISSHATLYWYQQALGQGPEFLTYFNYEAQPDKSGLPSDRFSAERPEGSISTLTIQRTEQRDSAMYRCASSARRQETQYFGPGTRLLVL.

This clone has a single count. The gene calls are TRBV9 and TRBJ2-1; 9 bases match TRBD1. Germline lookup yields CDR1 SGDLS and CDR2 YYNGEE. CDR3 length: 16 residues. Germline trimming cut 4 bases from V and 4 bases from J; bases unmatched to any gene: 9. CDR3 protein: CASSPPGQGRYNEQFF. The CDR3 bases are TGTGCCAGCAGCCCCCCTGGACAGGGGAGATACAATGAGCAGTTCTTC.

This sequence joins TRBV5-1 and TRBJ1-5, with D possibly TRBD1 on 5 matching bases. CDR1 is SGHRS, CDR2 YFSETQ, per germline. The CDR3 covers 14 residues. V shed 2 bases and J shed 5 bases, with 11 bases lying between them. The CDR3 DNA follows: TGCGCCAGCAGCTTAACGGGGGGATATCAGCCCCAGCATTTT. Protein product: CASSLTGGYQPQHF.

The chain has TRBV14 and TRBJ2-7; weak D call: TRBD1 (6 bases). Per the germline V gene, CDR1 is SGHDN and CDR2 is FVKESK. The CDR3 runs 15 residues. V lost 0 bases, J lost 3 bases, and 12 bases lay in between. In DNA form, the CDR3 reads TGTGCCAGCAGCCAAGATCGCCGGGACATCTACGAGCAGTACTTC. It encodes CASSQDRRDIYEQYF.

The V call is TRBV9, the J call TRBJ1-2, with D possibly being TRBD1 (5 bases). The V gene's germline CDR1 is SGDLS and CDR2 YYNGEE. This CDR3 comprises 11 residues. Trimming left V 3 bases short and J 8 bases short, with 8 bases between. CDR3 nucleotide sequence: TGTGCCAGCAGCGCGCAGGGAGGCTACACCTTC. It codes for CASSAQGGYTF.

CDR3 in amino acids: CASSFSSVTETQYF. CDR3 in DNA: TGTGCCAGCAGCTTTTCTAGCGTCACAGAGACCCAGTACTTC. This chain connects TRBV7-2 to TRBJ2-5; tentative D call: TRBD2 (6 bases). Between the trimmed V and J ends, which lost 3 bases and 4 bases, there was a span of 12 bases. This CDR3 spans 14 amino acids. The V gene's germline CDR1 is SGHTA and CDR2 FQGNSA.

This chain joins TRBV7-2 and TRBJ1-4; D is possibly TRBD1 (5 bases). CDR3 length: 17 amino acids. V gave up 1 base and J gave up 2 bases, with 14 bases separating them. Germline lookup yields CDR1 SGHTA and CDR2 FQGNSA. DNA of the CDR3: TGTGCCAGCAGCTTAGTGGGGACGGGACTGACTAATGAAAAACTGTTTTTT. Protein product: CASSLVGTGLTNEKLFF.

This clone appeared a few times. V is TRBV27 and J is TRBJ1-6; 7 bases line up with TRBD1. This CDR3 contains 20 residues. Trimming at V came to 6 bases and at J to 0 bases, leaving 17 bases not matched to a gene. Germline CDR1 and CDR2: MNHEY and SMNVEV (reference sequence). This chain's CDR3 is CASSHLPGTAESSYNSPLHF. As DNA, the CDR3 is TGTGCCAGCAGCCACCTACCCGGGACAGCCGAGAGCTCCTATAATTCACCCCTCCACTTT.

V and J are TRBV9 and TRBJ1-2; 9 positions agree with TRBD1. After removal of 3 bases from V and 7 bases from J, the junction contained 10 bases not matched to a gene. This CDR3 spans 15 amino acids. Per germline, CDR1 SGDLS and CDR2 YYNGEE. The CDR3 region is CASSASPGQGSGYTF. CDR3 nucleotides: TGTGCCAGCAGCGCCTCACCGGGACAGGGCTCTGGCTACACCTTC.

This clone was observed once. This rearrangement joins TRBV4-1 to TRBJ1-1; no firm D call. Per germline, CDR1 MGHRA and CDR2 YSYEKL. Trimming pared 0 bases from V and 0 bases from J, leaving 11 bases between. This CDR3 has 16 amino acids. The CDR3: CASSQDLRRLNTEAFF. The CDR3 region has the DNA TGCGCCAGCAGCCAAGATTTGAGGCGGCTGAACACTGAAGCTTTCTTT.

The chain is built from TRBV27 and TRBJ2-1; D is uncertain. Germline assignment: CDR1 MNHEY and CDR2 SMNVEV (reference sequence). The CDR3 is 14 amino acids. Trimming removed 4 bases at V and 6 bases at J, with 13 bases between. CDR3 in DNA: TGTGCCAGCAGTTCCACCCGACTGATCAATGAGCAGTTCTTC. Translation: CASSSTRLINEQFF.

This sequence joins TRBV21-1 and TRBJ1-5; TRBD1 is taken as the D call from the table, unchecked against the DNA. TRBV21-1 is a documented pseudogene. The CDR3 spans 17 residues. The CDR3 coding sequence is TGTGCCAGCAGCAAGTACAGCTCCGCAGGTAGCAATCAGCCCCAGCATTTT. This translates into CASSKYSSAGSNQPQHF.

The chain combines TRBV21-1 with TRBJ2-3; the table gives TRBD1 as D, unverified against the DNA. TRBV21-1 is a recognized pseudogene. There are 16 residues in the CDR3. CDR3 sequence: CASTLQDSSPTDTQYF. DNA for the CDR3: TGTGCCAGCACCCTACAGGACAGCTCTCCCACAGATACGCAGTATTTT.

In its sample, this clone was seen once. The DNA of the CDR3 is TGTGCCAGCAGCGGATACCAGACCGGGGAGCTGTTTTTT. Its protein product is CASSGYQTGELFF. This sequence joins TRBV9 and TRBJ2-2; unclear D gene. This CDR3 has 13 amino acids. The germline V gene has CDR1 SGDLS and CDR2 YYNGEE. Trimming removed 3 bases at V and 5 bases at J, with 8 bases between.

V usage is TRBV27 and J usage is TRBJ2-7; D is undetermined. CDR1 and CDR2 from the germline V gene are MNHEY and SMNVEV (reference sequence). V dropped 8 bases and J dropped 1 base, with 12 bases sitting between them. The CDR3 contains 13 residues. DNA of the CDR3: TGTGCCAGCGCTAGACCTAATTCCTACGAGCAGTACTTC. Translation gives CASARPNSYEQYF.

The DNA of the CDR3 is TGTGCCAGCAGCTCATCGACTAAAGGGGGCTGGGCAGATACGCAGTATTTT. Residues: CASSSSTKGGWADTQYF. This rearrangement joins TRBV13 to TRBJ2-3; 7 bases align to TRBD1. Per the germline V gene, CDR1 is PRHDT and CDR2 is FYEKMQ (reference sequence). This CDR3 contains 17 residues. The ends lost 4 bases at V and 4 bases at J; junction bases unmatched: 14.

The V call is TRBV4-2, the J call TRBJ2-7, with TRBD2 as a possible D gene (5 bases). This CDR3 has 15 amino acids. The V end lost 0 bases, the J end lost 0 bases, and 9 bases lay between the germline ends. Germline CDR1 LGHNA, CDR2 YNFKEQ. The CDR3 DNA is TGTGCCAGCAGCCAAGAGGCTAGCTCCTCCTACGAGCAGTACTTC. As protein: CASSQEASSSYEQYF.

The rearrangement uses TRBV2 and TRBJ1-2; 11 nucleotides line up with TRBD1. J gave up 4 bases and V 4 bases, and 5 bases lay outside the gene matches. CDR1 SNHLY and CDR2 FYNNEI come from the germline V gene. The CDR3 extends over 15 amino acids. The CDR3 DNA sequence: TGTGCCAGCAGTGTTGGGACAGGGGGACCCTATGGCTACACCTTC. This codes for CASSVGTGGPYGYTF.

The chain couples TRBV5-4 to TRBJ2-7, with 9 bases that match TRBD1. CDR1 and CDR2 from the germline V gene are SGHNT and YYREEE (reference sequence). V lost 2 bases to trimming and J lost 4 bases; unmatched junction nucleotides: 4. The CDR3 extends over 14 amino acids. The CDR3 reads CASSLQGARYEQYF. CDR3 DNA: TGTGCCAGCAGCTTACAGGGGGCGCGGTACGAGCAGTACTTC.

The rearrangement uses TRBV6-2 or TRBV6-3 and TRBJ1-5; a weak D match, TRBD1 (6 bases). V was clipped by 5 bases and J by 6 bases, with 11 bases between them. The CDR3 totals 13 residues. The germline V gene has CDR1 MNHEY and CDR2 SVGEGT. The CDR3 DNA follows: TGTGCCAGCAGTCAGGACAGTTTTCAGCCCCAGCATTTT. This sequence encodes CASSQDSFQPQHF.

The CDR3 sequence: CASKGHLVATNEKLFF. The CDR3 DNA sequence: TGCGCCAGCAAGGGACATCTCGTTGCAACTAATGAAAAACTGTTTTTT. The genes are TRBV4-3 and TRBJ1-4; a weak D match, TRBD1 (6 bases). V was shortened by 7 bases and J by 0 bases, with 15 bases between the two germline ends. The germline V gene has CDR1 LGHNA and CDR2 YSLEER. The CDR3 spans 16 residues.

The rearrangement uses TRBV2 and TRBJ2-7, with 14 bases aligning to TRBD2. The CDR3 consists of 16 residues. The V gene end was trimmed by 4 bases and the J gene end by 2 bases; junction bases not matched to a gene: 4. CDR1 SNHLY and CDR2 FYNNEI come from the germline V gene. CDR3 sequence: CASSVGLAGAPYEQYF. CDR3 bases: TGTGCCAGCAGTGTGGGACTAGCGGGGGCCCCCTACGAGCAGTACTTC.

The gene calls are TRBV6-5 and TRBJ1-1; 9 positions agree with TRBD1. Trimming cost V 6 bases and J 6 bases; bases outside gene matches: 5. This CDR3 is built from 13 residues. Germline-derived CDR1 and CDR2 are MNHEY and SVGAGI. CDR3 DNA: TGTGCCAGCAGCCAGGACAGGGGAGCTGAAGCTTTCTTT. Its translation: CASSQDRGAEAFF.